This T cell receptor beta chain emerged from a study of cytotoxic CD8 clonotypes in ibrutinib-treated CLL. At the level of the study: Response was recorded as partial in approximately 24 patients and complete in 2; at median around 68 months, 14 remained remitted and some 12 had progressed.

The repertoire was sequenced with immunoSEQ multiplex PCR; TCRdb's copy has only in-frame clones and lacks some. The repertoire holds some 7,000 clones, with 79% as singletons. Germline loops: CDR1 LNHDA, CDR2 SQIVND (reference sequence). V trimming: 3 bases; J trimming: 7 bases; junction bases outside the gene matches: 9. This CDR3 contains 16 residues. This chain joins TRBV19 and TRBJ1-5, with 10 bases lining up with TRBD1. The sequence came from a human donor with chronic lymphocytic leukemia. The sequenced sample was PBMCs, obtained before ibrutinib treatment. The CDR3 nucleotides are TGTGCCAGTAGTATGGTCCCGACAGGGGGCGGACAGCCCCAGCATTTT. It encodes CASSMVPTGGGQPQHF. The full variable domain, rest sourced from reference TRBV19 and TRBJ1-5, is DGGITQSPKYLFRKEGQNVTLSCEQNLNHDAMYWYRQDPGQGLRLIYYSQIVNDFQKGDIAEGYSVSREKKESFPLTVTSAQKNPTAFYLCASSMVPTGGGQPQHFGDGTRLSIL.